This T cell receptor (beta chain) was found in a study of CXCR3-negative and CXCR3-positive naive CD8 T cells. Study conclusions and caveats: TRB CDR3s were more hydrophobic in CXCR3-positive than in CXCR3-negative naive cells.

From germline, CDR1 is MDHEN and CDR2 SYDVKM. The CDR3 length is 12 residues. Through 5' RACE with UMI labels, the TRB cDNA libraries were prepared. TCRdb reworked the 5' RACE reads into one entry per CDR3 protein, no DNA. There are 75,000 to 100,000 distinct CDR3 sequences in the sample, with 0.82% held by the top ten. A note on this clonotype: The antigen remains unidentified.

What was sequenced was naive CXCR3+ CD8+ T cells from blood. The subset is: CD45RO-CCR7+CD27+CD95- naive CD8+ T cells expressing CXCR3 (TNR3+). The chain uses TRBV28 and TRBJ2-7; absent DNA, TCRdb's TRBD1 call cannot be checked. This receptor was taken from a human donor in good health. Some clones in this sample may be carry-over from other donors' samples. The CDR3 sequence: CASRDRGYEQYF. The full variable domain, in which reference TRBV28 and TRBJ2-7 provide the parts outside the CDR3, is DVKVTQSSRYLVKRTGEKVFLECVQDMDHENMFWYRQDPGLGLRLIYFSYDVKMKEKGDIPEGYSVSREKKERFSLILESASTNQTSMYLCASRDRGYEQYFGPGTRLTVT.